This entry concerns a single TCR beta chain. Its matching antigen is unknown. TCRdb itself ran the 5' RACE reads through MiXCR, one entry per CDR3 protein. Among 250,000 to 350,000 distinct CDR3 sequences listed, 15% to 20% were seen once. This entry is derived from a study of T-cell memory formation after mild COVID-19. The wider study: Clustering of TCRs was largely donor specific. General study results and limits: Pre-infection memory carried some responding clones, suggesting that cross-reactive memory joined. Clonal second-wave expansions that peaked on day 37 had unconfirmed SARS-CoV-2 specificity.

The CDR3 is 20 amino acids. V shed 6 bases and J 4 bases; nucleotides not matched to a gene: 19. CDR1 and CDR2 (germline): MNHEY, SVGAGI. The chain has TRBV6-5 and TRBJ2-1, with TRBD2 matching 12 bases. The sequencing input was PBMCs or a T cell subset sorted from them (not recorded which). The sequence came from a man between 18 and 35 years old who had mild COVID-19 (a few samples of this study predate the infection). Cell type and time point are not known. The chain's CDR3 is CASSHPASGGDHPYYNEQFF. CDR3 in DNA: TGTGCCAGCAGCCACCCAGCTAGCGGGGGGGACCACCCCTATTACAATGAGCAGTTCTTC.